The 30 T cell receptor beta chains below all came from one sample that was sequenced in a study of blood T cell repertoires in COVID-19. The method was immunoSEQ multiplex PCR; TCRdb's version includes in-frame clones alone and lacks a portion of them. The sample lists over 600,000 clones, 85% to 90% seen once, with under 0.3% in the top ten. Sequencing was done on a sample of peripheral blood. Receptors originate from a woman younger than 35 with acute or convalescent COVID-19.

This sequence joins TRBV19 and TRBJ1-1; TRBD1 agrees at 7 bases. CDR3 size: 15 residues. Unmatched junction bases numbered 4, after V lost 3 bases and J lost 0 bases. From germline, CDR1 is LNHDA and CDR2 SQIVND (reference sequence). CDR3 DNA sequence: TGTGCCAGTAGTATCCCGGACAGGATGAACACTGAAGCTTTCTTT. The encoded protein is CASSIPDRMNTEAFF.

The chain has TRBV27 and TRBJ2-1; the match to TRBD1 covers 7 bases. Germline CDR1 MNHEY, CDR2 SMNVEV (reference sequence). Losses at the gene ends were 1 base for V and 4 bases for J; bases not matched to a gene: 7. This CDR3 spans 16 amino acids. The CDR3 bases are TGTGCCAGCAGTTTATATAGGGGGCCGAGGTACAATGAGCAGTTCTTC. It specifies CASSLYRGPRYNEQFF.

This sequence joins TRBV5-1 and TRBJ1-6, with D possibly TRBD1 on 5 matching bases. This CDR3 has 14 residues. Germline-derived CDR1 and CDR2 are SGHRS and YFSETQ. V lost 7 bases to trimming and J lost 5 bases, with 13 bases between them. CDR3 residues: CASCSTGDNSPLHF. The CDR3 region has the DNA TGCGCCAGCTGCTCAACAGGAGATAATTCACCCCTCCACTTT.

The chain combines TRBV27 with TRBJ2-2; D possibly corresponds to TRBD2 (5 bases). CDR1 MNHEY and CDR2 SMNVEV come from the germline V gene (reference sequence). The CDR3 is 13 amino acids. The V end was cut by 6 bases, the J end by 6 bases, with 11 bases between. Here the CDR3 reads CASRQRGAGELFF. CDR3 bases: TGTGCCAGCAGACAACGGGGAGCCGGGGAGCTGTTTTTT.

A word on this clone: Other DNA sequences in this sample translate to the same CDR3. The chain employs TRBV5-1 and TRBJ2-3; no reliable D call. The CDR3 has 13 amino acids. V was clipped by 2 bases and J by 1 base, with 5 bases between them. Germline V gene lookup returns CDR1 SGHRS and CDR2 YFSETQ. CDR3 nucleotides: TGCGCCAGCAGCTTAAGCGGCACAGATACGCAGTATTTT. Protein sequence: CASSLSGTDTQYF.

The CDR3 sequence is CASSQSTGGPTDTQYF. The DNA for the CDR3 is TGCGCCAGCAGCCAATCGACAGGGGGTCCGACAGATACGCAGTATTTT. V is TRBV4-3 and J is TRBJ2-3; 9 nucleotides align to TRBD1. Losses at the gene ends were 2 bases for V and 3 bases for J; bases not matched to a gene: 6. Per germline, CDR1 LGHNA and CDR2 YSLEER. The CDR3 length is 16 residues.

The chain uses TRBV9 and TRBJ2-2; 7 bases match TRBD2. J was trimmed by 7 bases and V by 0 bases; bases with no gene match: 12. This CDR3 spans 17 amino acids. The germline V gene has CDR1 SGDLS and CDR2 YYNGEE. The DNA of the CDR3 is TGTGCCAGCAGCGTAGCCCCACCTGGGGGGGATGGCGGGGAGCTGTTTTTT. Translation: CASSVAPPGGDGGELFF.

This clone was counted only a few times. CDR3: CASSGLAGRGTDTQYF. The DNA of the CDR3 is TGTGCCAGTAGCGGACTAGCGGGGAGGGGGACAGATACGCAGTATTTT. The chain carries TRBV19 and TRBJ2-3; TRBD2 agrees at 12 bases. The CDR3 is made up of 16 amino acids. Germline V gene lookup returns CDR1 LNHDA and CDR2 SQIVND (reference sequence). The ends lost 6 bases at V and 3 bases at J; junction bases unmatched: 7.

V usage is TRBV14 and J usage is TRBJ1-3, with 7 bases matching TRBD1. The CDR3 contains 16 residues. V lost 1 base, J lost 3 bases, and 6 bases stayed unmatched. Germline CDR1 is SGHDN and CDR2 is FVKESK. The CDR3 coding sequence is TGTGCCAGCAGCCAAGTTACAGGGGCAGGTGGAAACACCATATATTTT. Protein: CASSQVTGAGGNTIYF. Drawing the rest from reference TRBV14 and TRBJ1-3, the complete variable domain is EAGVTQFPSHSVIEKGQTVTLRCDPISGHDNLYWYRRVMGKEIKFLLHFVKESKQDESGMPNNRFLAERTGGTYSTLKVQPAELEDSGVYFCASSQVTGAGGNTIYFGEGSWLTVV.

The rearrangement joins TRBV7-8 to TRBJ1-5; D uncertain. Per the germline V gene, CDR1 is SGHVS and CDR2 is FQNEAQ. The CDR3 totals 14 residues. Trimming took off 1 base at V and 0 bases at J, with 4 bases between the two ends. This CDR3 reads CASSLGYSNQPQHF. Here the CDR3 DNA reads TGTGCCAGCAGCTTAGGTTATAGCAATCAGCCCCAGCATTTT.

V and J are TRBV28 and TRBJ1-4; D is undetermined. This CDR3 has 12 amino acids. Germline loops: CDR1 MDHEN, CDR2 SYDVKM. V was pared by 10 bases and J by 7 bases, with 13 bases between. CDR3 sequence (DNA): TGTGCCACCTCCCTCGGGGTTGAAAAACTGTTTTTT. It is translated as CATSLGVEKLFF. Complete variable domain (other parts from reference TRBV28 and TRBJ1-4): DVKVTQSSRYLVKRTGEKVFLECVQDMDHENMFWYRQDPGLGLRLIYFSYDVKMKEKGDIPEGYSVSREKKERFSLILESASTNQTSMYLCATSLGVEKLFFGSGTQLSVL.

V usage is TRBV19 and J usage is TRBJ1-2; D is possibly TRBD1 (6 bases). V dropped 6 bases and J dropped 2 bases, with 13 bases sitting between them. Germline V lookup: CDR1 LNHDA, CDR2 SQIVND (reference sequence). This CDR3 contains 14 residues. The CDR3 sequence is CASRPTGTNYGYTF. CDR3 coding DNA: TGTGCCAGTAGACCCACCGGGACAAACTATGGCTACACCTTC.

This clone was counted between two and nine times. The chain carries TRBV2 and TRBJ2-1, with D maybe TRBD1 (6 bases). Looked up from germline, CDR1 is SNHLY and CDR2 is FYNNEI. The V end was cut by 4 bases, the J end by 1 base, with 11 bases between. This CDR3 has 15 residues. The CDR3 here is CASSVGGPSYNEQFF. The DNA for the CDR3 is TGTGCCAGCAGTGTTGGGGGCCCTTCCTACAATGAGCAGTTCTTC.

This clone appeared a few times. The V call is TRBV5-6, the J call TRBJ1-1, with 7 bases identical to TRBD1. Germline V gene data show CDR1 as SGHDT and CDR2 as YYEEEE. This CDR3 spans 13 amino acids. V gave up 1 base and J gave up 11 bases; unmatched junction bases: 8. The DNA of the CDR3 is TGTGCCAGCAGCTTGTTTGGAGGGGGCGAGGCTTTCTTT. This gives the protein CASSLFGGGEAFF. Together with reference TRBV5-6 and TRBJ1-1, the CDR3 gives the full variable domain: DAGVTQSPTHLIKTRGQQVTLRCSPKSGHDTVSWYQQALGQGPQFIFQYYEEEERQRGNFPDRFSGHQFPNYSSELNVNALLLGDSALYLCASSLFGGGEAFFGQGTRLTVV.

The chain couples TRBV24-1 to TRBJ1-4, with a tentative D call TRBD1 (5 bases). Germline CDR1 and CDR2: KGHDR and SFDVKD. CDR3 length: 14 residues. The V end was cut by 4 bases, the J end by 4 bases, with 9 bases between. CDR3 in amino acids: CATSDPTVNEKLFF. The DNA of the CDR3 is TGTGCCACCAGTGACCCGACAGTTAATGAAAAACTGTTTTTT.

The V call is TRBV12-5, the J call TRBJ1-1, with a weak D call TRBD1 (5 bases). The CDR3 runs 13 residues. Trimming removed 10 bases from V and 6 bases from J, with 18 bases in between. Germline CDR1 reads LGHNT; CDR2 reads FRNRAP. CDR3 DNA: TGTGCTACCGGTCCCGACCCGGGGGCTGAAGCTTTCTTT. Its protein is CATGPDPGAEAFF.

This chain joins TRBV6-5 and TRBJ2-7, with D maybe TRBD1 (6 bases). The V gene lost 8 bases and the J gene lost 4 bases, with 15 bases spanning the gap. The germline CDR1 and CDR2 sequences are MNHEY and SVGAGI. CDR3 length: 13 amino acids. The CDR3 bases are TGTGCCAGCGGCGGCCAGGGGAGTTACGAGCAGTACTTC. Translating it yields CASGGQGSYEQYF.

This sequence joins TRBV4-3 and TRBJ1-4; weak D call: TRBD1 (5 bases). The V end was cut by 0 bases, the J end by 4 bases, with 15 bases between. In germline, CDR1 is LGHNA, CDR2 YSLEER. The length of the CDR3 is 17 residues. In nucleotides, the CDR3 is TGCGCCAGCAGCCAAGATCTAGGGGCTCGGGTTAATGAAAAACTGTTTTTT. It codes for CASSQDLGARVNEKLFF.

The chain couples TRBV15 to TRBJ2-2; D perhaps matches TRBD2 (6 bases). CDR1 is LNHNV, CDR2 YYDKDF, per germline (reference sequence). Deletions cut 1 base from V and 4 bases from J, with 13 bases between. The CDR3 is 16 residues long. CDR3 nucleotides: TGTGCCACCAGCAGAGGTGGAGGGGATTTCACCGGGGAGCTGTTTTTT. Translation: CATSRGGGDFTGELFF.

The gene calls are TRBV5-4 and TRBJ2-1; no firm D call. The V gene's germline CDR1 is SGHNT and CDR2 YYREEE (reference sequence). V gave up 6 bases and J gave up 2 bases, with 12 bases separating them. The CDR3 runs to 14 residues. CDR3 residues: CASTLRGTYNEQFF. The DNA for the CDR3 is TGTGCCAGCACCCTCCGCGGCACCTACAATGAGCAGTTCTTC. Combining the CDR3 with reference TRBV5-4 and TRBJ2-1 gives the whole variable domain ETGVTQSPTHLIKTRGQQVTLRCSSQSGHNTVSWYQQALGQGPQFIFQYYREEENGRGNFPPRFSGLQFPNYSSELNVNALELDDSALYLCASTLRGTYNEQFFGPGTRLTVL.

The V call is TRBV6-4, the J call TRBJ1-1; D gene unclear. Trimming removed 3 bases at V and 7 bases at J, with 12 bases between. The CDR3 contains 13 residues. Germline loops: CDR1 MRHNA, CDR2 SNTAGT. Here the CDR3 DNA reads TGTGCCAGCAGTGAATCGGCGGGTAATGAAGCTTTCTTT. Amino acid sequence: CASSESAGNEAFF.

This rearrangement joins TRBV7-9 to TRBJ1-4, with D hard to call. This CDR3 contains 15 residues. V was shortened by 2 bases and J by 5 bases, with 12 bases between the two germline ends. CDR1 and CDR2 (germline): SEHNR, FQNEAQ (reference sequence). DNA of the CDR3: TGTGCCAGCAGCTTAACGGGGTTGCGGAATGAAAAACTGTTTTTT. It codes for CASSLTGLRNEKLFF.

This clone appeared a single time. The chain has TRBV9 and TRBJ2-7, with TRBD2 identical over 7 bases. Germline CDR1 is SGDLS and CDR2 is YYNGEE. V lost 0 bases, J lost 3 bases, and 6 bases stayed unmatched. The CDR3 runs to 15 residues. The CDR3 loop is CASSVEGGLDYEQYF. As DNA, the CDR3 is TGTGCCAGCAGCGTAGAGGGAGGGTTGGACTACGAGCAGTACTTC.

The chain has TRBV5-1 and TRBJ1-1, with D perhaps matching TRBD1 (6 bases). V was shortened by 5 bases and J by 1 base, with 12 bases between the two germline ends. The germline V gene has CDR1 SGHRS and CDR2 YFSETQ. The CDR3 runs to 14 residues. CDR3 in amino acids: CASRRRDTNTEAFF. The CDR3 DNA reads as TGCGCCAGCAGGCGCCGGGACACGAACACTGAAGCTTTCTTT.

The chain links TRBV9 to TRBJ1-6; TRBD1 agrees at 7 bases. The CDR3 is 14 residues long. J was trimmed by 10 bases and V by 2 bases; bases with no gene match: 6. Germline CDR1 is SGDLS and CDR2 is YYNGEE. CDR3: CASSVQGVYSPLHF. DNA for the CDR3: TGTGCCAGCAGCGTCCAGGGGGTCTACTCACCCCTCCACTTT.

The chain recombines TRBV12-5 with TRBJ2-3, with a possible D match to TRBD2 (6 bases). This CDR3 region has 12 residues. The V end was cut by 9 bases, the J end by 4 bases, with 11 bases between. Germline loops: CDR1 LGHNT, CDR2 FRNRAP. CDR3 residues: CASGGFADTQYF. The CDR3 DNA reads TGTGCTAGCGGGGGATTTGCAGATACGCAGTATTTT.

The chain combines TRBV9 with TRBJ1-2; D might be TRBD1 (6 bases). The CDR3 is 18 residues long. V shed 4 bases and J shed 1 base, with 23 bases lying between them. Germline-derived CDR1 and CDR2 are SGDLS and YYNGEE. The CDR3 reads CASSPLPGVEGVNYGYTF. CDR3 bases: TGTGCCAGCAGCCCCCTGCCTGGTGTCGAGGGGGTTAACTATGGCTACACCTTC.

The chain links TRBV5-1 to TRBJ2-3, with D tentatively TRBD2 (5 bases). The CDR3 has 15 amino acids. The ends were cut back, 4 bases at V and 4 bases at J, with 16 bases in the middle. The germline V gene has CDR1 SGHRS and CDR2 YFSETQ. CDR3 DNA sequence: TGCGCCAGCAGCCCAGCGGCCGTTCTACCAGATACGCAGTATTTT. It yields the protein CASSPAAVLPDTQYF.

The chain employs TRBV3-1 (or the pseudogene TRBV3-2) and TRBJ2-3, with 10 nucleotides matching TRBD2. This CDR3 spans 16 amino acids. With V trimmed by 4 bases and J by 4 bases, 8 bases remained unmatched. The germline V gene encodes CDR1 LGHDT and CDR2 YNNKEL (reference sequence). CDR3 coding DNA: TGTGCCAGCAGCCCCACTCTAGCGGGGGTTCCAGATACGCAGTATTTT. This sequence encodes CASSPTLAGVPDTQYF.

This clone has just one count. This sample includes further DNA sequences coding for the same CDR3. This chain uses TRBV6-5 with TRBJ1-5; D gene uncertain. The germline V and J ends were trimmed by 0 bases and 0 bases, with 3 bases remaining between them. Germline V gives CDR1 MNHEY, CDR2 SVGAGI. The CDR3 spans 14 residues. The DNA for the CDR3 is TGTGCCAGCAGTTACTCGAGTAGCAATCAGCCCCAGCATTTT. This gives the protein CASSYSSSNQPQHF.